These 2 T cell receptor beta chains share one sample of origin, sequenced in a study of blood T cell repertoires in COVID-19. Sequencing was performed with immunoSEQ multiplex PCR; in TCRdb, only in-frame clones are kept and a portion is missing. The sample lists about 160,000 clones; approximately 84% were seen once. The sample was peripheral blood. The receptors here all came from a man in his forties or fifties with acute or convalescent COVID-19.

CDR3 nucleotide sequence: TGCGCCAGCAGCTTGGGTAGGGGGCGGACCGGGGAGCTGTTTTTT. Translated: CASSLGRGRTGELFF. This chain uses TRBV5-1 with TRBJ2-2, with 7 bases lining up with TRBD1. CDR1 and CDR2 (germline): SGHRS, YFSETQ. This CDR3 spans 15 amino acids. V lost 0 bases and J lost 5; bases outside the gene matches: 4.

This CDR3 is CASSRDREYEQYF. Here the CDR3 DNA reads TGTGCCAGCAGCCGGGACAGGGAATACGAGCAGTACTTC. The chain combines TRBV2 with TRBJ2-7; 9 nucleotides line up with TRBD1. The CDR3 extends over 13 amino acids. Germline CDR1 SNHLY, CDR2 FYNNEI. J was trimmed by 4 bases and V by 6 bases; bases with no gene match: 4.